This entry lists 26 T cell receptor beta chains sequenced from one sample in a study of T cell repertoires in cytomegalovirus infection. TCRdb ran MiXCR on the reads and lists one entry per CDR3 protein. The sample shows about 310,000 distinct CDR3 sequences, 9.6% of them seen only once. Input material: PBMCs. The receptors were sampled from a human donor in good health (CMV status not recorded). Some clones in this sample may be carry-over from other donors' samples.

This clonotype was counted between two and nine times. This chain connects TRBV29-1 to TRBJ2-7; 7 nucleotides line up with TRBD2. Trimming at V came to 0 bases and at J to 6 bases, leaving 2 bases not matched to a gene. The CDR3 runs to 12 residues. The germline gives CDR1 SQVTM, CDR2 ANQGSEA. The CDR3 protein is CSVEDRGSEQYV. The CDR3 coding sequence is TGCAGCGTTGAAGATCGCGGGAGCGAGCAGTACGTC.

This clonotype was found once. This chain links TRBV9 with TRBJ1-2; D might be TRBD1 (6 bases). The CDR3 contains 18 residues. CDR1 is SGDLS, CDR2 YYNGEE, per germline. V was trimmed by 5 bases and J by 8 bases, leaving 31 bases between them. The CDR3 sequence is CASSSPNREPTSVGGYTF. For the CDR3, the DNA is TGTGCCAGCAGTTCGCCTAACAGGGAACCCACTTCGGTTGGGGGCTACACCTTC.

J is TRBJ2-7 and V is TRBV28; D remains unclear. The V and J ends lost 8 bases and 6 bases respectively, with 20 bases between them. There are 14 residues in the CDR3. The V gene's germline CDR1 is MDHEN and CDR2 SYDVKM. The CDR3 sequence: CASAGLQGSSEQYV. Written as DNA, the CDR3 is TGTGCCAGCGCCGGGCTCCAAGGATCTTCCGAGCAGTACGTC.

The sample holds many counts of this clonotype. The chain carries TRBV9 and TRBJ2-6, with D perhaps matching TRBD1 (6 bases). The CDR3 covers 16 residues. Germline CDR1 SGDLS, CDR2 YYNGEE. The ends were cut back, 6 bases at V and 4 bases at J, with 17 bases in the middle. DNA for the CDR3: TGTGCCAGCAACAGACAGGCCCTCCCGGGGGCCAACGTCCTGACTTTC. It translates to CASNRQALPGANVLTF.

This sequence joins TRBV6-2 or TRBV6-3 and TRBJ2-5; D gene ambiguous. The V and J ends lost 3 bases and 3 bases respectively, with 14 bases between them. The CDR3 totals 15 residues. Germline V gene sequence: CDR1 MNHEY, CDR2 SVGEGT. CDR3 nucleotide sequence: TGTGCCAGCAGTTATAGTCGGGCATTTGAAGAGACCCAGTACTTC. Translation gives CASSYSRAFEETQYF.

This clonotype came up many times. This sequence joins TRBV2 and TRBJ2-6, with TRBD1 matching over 8 bases. This CDR3 region has 16 residues. Germline-derived CDR1 and CDR2 are SNHLY and FYNNEI. The V and J ends lost 0 bases and 4 bases, in that order; junction bases with no gene match: 2. In DNA form, the CDR3 reads TGTGCCAGCAGTGAAGCTGCAGGGGGCGGGGCCAACGTCCTGACTTTC. This sequence encodes CASSEAAGGGANVLTF.

There are many counts of this clonotype. CDR3 loop: CASSQEARDYGYTF. CDR3 bases: TGTGCCAGCAGCCAAGAGGCACGGGACTATGGCTACACCTTC. The V gene is TRBV4-2, the J gene TRBJ1-2; D ambiguous. V lost 0 bases and J 3 bases, leaving 8 bases between the germline ends. The CDR3 totals 14 residues. Germline CDR1 is LGHNA and CDR2 is YNFKEQ.

As for this clonotype: A much bigger clone sits one base away, suggesting this may be a read error. The chain has TRBV2 and TRBJ2-2; D gene ambiguous. The germline gives CDR1 SNHLY, CDR2 FYNNEI. The germline V and J ends were trimmed by 6 bases and 3 bases, with 5 bases remaining between them. The CDR3 has 12 amino acids. The CDR3: CASREYTGELFF. Here the CDR3 DNA reads TGTGCCAGCAGGGAATACACCGGGGAGCTGTTTTTT.

V gene TRBV4-1 combines with J gene TRBJ2-7, with D possibly being TRBD2 (5 bases). Germline V gene data show CDR1 as MGHRA and CDR2 as YSYEKL. The CDR3 covers 13 residues. V lost 1 base, J lost 4 bases, and 8 bases lay in between. The CDR3 sequence is CASSQGTHYEQYF. The DNA for the CDR3 is TGCGCCAGCAGCCAAGGGACTCATTACGAGCAGTACTTC.

This clonotype has ten or more counts. The CDR3 DNA sequence: TGTGCCAGCAATGAAGAGAGAGGGGGGGCAATACGCAATGAGCAGTTCTTC. This translates into CASNEERGGAIRNEQFF. J is TRBJ2-1 and V is TRBV28; maybe TRBD2 (7 bases). In germline, CDR1 is MDHEN, CDR2 SYDVKM. This CDR3 has 17 residues. V was shortened by 7 bases and J by 6 bases, with 25 bases between the two germline ends.

This clonotype has a count of ten or more. In nucleotides, the CDR3 is TGTGCCAGCAGCTTATCCCGACAGGCCCTGCCACTAAATACGCAGTATTTT. As protein: CASSLSRQALPLNTQYF. The chain has TRBV7-8 and TRBJ2-3, with a possible D match to TRBD1 (6 bases). The ends were cut back, 2 bases at V and 7 bases at J, with 22 bases in the middle. CDR1 and CDR2 (germline): SGHVS, FQNEAQ. The CDR3 totals 17 residues.

At least ten counts were recorded for this clonotype. This chain joins TRBV28 and TRBJ2-3; the match to TRBD2 covers 12 bases. The V segment lost 8 bases and the J segment 2 bases; nucleotides outside the gene matches: 5. The CDR3 totals 15 residues. The germline V gene has CDR1 MDHEN and CDR2 SYDVKM. CDR3 nucleotides: TGTGCCAGCGCTAGCGGGGGGGCCGACACAGATACGCAGTATTTT. This sequence encodes CASASGGADTDTQYF.

This clonotype showed up many times. This sequence joins TRBV5-5 and TRBJ2-3; TRBD2 matches at 8 bases. Trimming at V came to 0 bases and at J to 1 base, leaving 7 bases not matched to a gene. Germline V CDR1 and CDR2: SGHKS, YYEKEE (reference sequence). The CDR3 is 17 residues long. CDR3 sequence reads: CASSLGLAGYRTDTQYF. DNA for the CDR3: TGTGCCAGCAGCTTGGGGTTAGCGGGGTATCGCACAGATACGCAGTATTTT.

Many counts were recorded for this clonotype. The chain has TRBV20-1 and TRBJ2-5; TRBD2 is a possible D gene (7 bases). This CDR3 has 13 amino acids. V lost 6 bases and J lost 5, with 16 bases in between. Germline V lookup: CDR1 DFQATT, CDR2 SNEGSKA (reference sequence). The CDR3 bases are TGCAGTGCCCGTGGCGGGGGCGGCGAGACCCAGTACTTC. Translation gives CSARGGGGETQYF.

This clonotype was observed a handful of times. J is TRBJ2-3 and V is TRBV15, with D perhaps given as TRBD1 or TRBD2 (5 bases each). The germline V gene has CDR1 LNHNV and CDR2 YYDKDF (reference sequence). Trimming shortened V by 2 bases and J by 6 bases, and 15 bases separated the two germline ends. This CDR3 has 15 amino acids. As DNA, the CDR3 is TGTGCCACCAGCAGATCCGGGACCACCAGGGATACGCAGTATTTT. Translating gives CATSRSGTTRDTQYF.

The sample holds many counts of this clonotype. The junction departs from germline at one end; a sequencing error may be responsible. This chain uses TRBV5-1 with TRBJ1-4; tentative D call: TRBD1 (5 bases). Germline CDR1 and CDR2: SGHRS and YFSETQ. This CDR3 is 15 amino acids long. CDR3: CASSLAGIHNEKLFF. CDR3 bases: TGCGCCAGCAGTTTGGCAGGGATTCATAATGAAAAACTGTTTTTT.

At least ten counts were recorded for this clonotype. This chain uses TRBV28 with TRBJ1-5, with D hard to call. V was pared by 5 bases and J by 8 bases, with 19 bases between. The CDR3 is 15 residues long. Germline-derived CDR1 and CDR2 are MDHEN and SYDVKM. The CDR3: CASSQPPSGSKPQHF. The CDR3 DNA is TGTGCCAGCAGTCAACCCCCCTCGGGCAGTAAGCCCCAGCATTTT.

This clonotype was observed at least ten times. The chain employs TRBV4-2 and TRBJ2-3; D is unclear. The V gene lost 2 bases and the J gene lost 0 bases, with 12 bases spanning the gap. CDR3 length: 16 amino acids. Per germline, CDR1 LGHNA and CDR2 YNFKEQ. Here the CDR3 DNA reads TGTGCCAGCAGCCAACTCGACGGCGGAAGCACAGATACGCAGTATTTT. Amino acids: CASSQLDGGSTDTQYF.

The chain combines TRBV6-2 or TRBV6-3 with TRBJ2-2; tentatively, D is TRBD2 (5 bases). The V end lost 7 bases, the J end lost 6 bases, and 15 bases lay between the germline ends. CDR1 and CDR2 from the germline V gene are MNHEY and SVGEGT. The CDR3 has 14 residues. CDR3 residues: CASTTTSGSGELFF. DNA for the CDR3: TGTGCCAGCACCACCACATCGGGGTCCGGGGAGCTGTTTTTT.

This chain joins TRBV7-2 and TRBJ2-1; D is unclear. The CDR3 has 13 residues. V was trimmed by 4 bases and J by 6 bases, leaving 10 bases between them. Germline assignment: CDR1 SGHTA and CDR2 FQGNSA. CDR3 region: CASSSPSVNEQFF. Here the CDR3 DNA reads TGTGCCAGCAGCTCCCCCTCGGTCAATGAGCAGTTCTTC.

The chain joins TRBV18 to TRBJ2-6, with D possibly TRBD1 on 5 matching bases. Germline V CDR1 and CDR2: KGHSH, LQKENI. This CDR3 has 19 residues. V lost 0 bases and J lost 4, with 19 bases in between. CDR3 amino acids: CASSPPLAGKSPGANVLTF. The CDR3 DNA reads TGTGCCAGCTCACCACCGCTCGCAGGGAAGAGCCCGGGGGCCAACGTCCTGACTTTC.

Note on this clonotype: The junction does not match germline at one end; this may be a read error. This chain connects TRBV7-9 to TRBJ1-1; unclear D gene. Looked up from germline, CDR1 is SEHNR and CDR2 is FQNEAQ (reference sequence). The CDR3 contains 14 residues. CDR3 nucleotide sequence: TGTGCCAGCAGCATAGCCTCACCGACCACTGAAGCTTTCTTT. Amino acid sequence: CASSIASPTTEAFF.

In its sample, this clonotype was seen many times. V and J are TRBV7-2 and TRBJ2-1; tentatively, D is TRBD1 or TRBD2 (5 bases each). The CDR3 is made up of 16 amino acids. Germline V gene lookup returns CDR1 SGHTA and CDR2 FQGNSA. V was shortened by 4 bases and J by 0 bases, with 13 bases between the two germline ends. The CDR3 DNA follows: TGTGCCAGCAGCTATATCGGGACGGGCTCCTACAATGAGCAGTTCTTC. Amino acid sequence: CASSYIGTGSYNEQFF.

In this sample, this clonotype turned up once. This chain joins TRBV5-6 and TRBJ2-1; 9 bases agree with TRBD2. The V gene's germline CDR1 is SGHDT and CDR2 YYEEEE. Trimming removed 4 bases from V and 4 bases from J; junction bases left unmatched: 12. The CDR3 extends over 17 amino acids. The CDR3 DNA sequence: TGTGCCAGCAGCCTCGTGAGGAGCGGGGGGTCTTACAATGAGCAGTTCTTC. Translating gives CASSLVRSGGSYNEQFF.

CDR3 protein: CAINDINSNQPQHF. In DNA form, the CDR3 reads TGTGCCATCAATGACATCAATAGCAATCAGCCCCAGCATTTT. The gene calls are TRBV10-3 and TRBJ1-5; D not certain. The CDR3 has 14 amino acids. Deletions cut 7 bases from V and 0 bases from J, with 10 bases between. Germline assignment: CDR1 ENHRY and CDR2 SYGVKD.

The gene calls are TRBV20-1 and TRBJ1-6; D not certain. From germline, CDR1 is DFQATT and CDR2 SNEGSKA (reference sequence). There are 13 residues in the CDR3. Trimming stripped 0 bases from V and 9 bases from J, with 9 bases between. The CDR3 here is CSARDRTSSPLHF. The CDR3 region has the DNA TGCAGTGCTAGAGACCGAACCTCTTCACCCCTCCACTTT.